The clone carrying this TCR beta chain was seen more than once but under ten times. The junction does not match germline at one end; this may be a read error. The source of the sample is a study of blood T cell repertoires in COVID-19. TCRdb's table, derived via immunoSEQ multiplex PCR, lists solely in-frame clones and lacks some. The sample lists about 130,000 clones; 70% to 80% were seen once. The germline V gene has CDR1 SGHAT and CDR2 FQNNGV. The CDR3 extends over 14 amino acids. The sequencing input was peripheral blood. V gene TRBV11-2 combines with J gene TRBJ2-7, with D possibly being TRBD1 (6 bases). This sequence originates from a human donor in a cohort sampled during active COVID-19. The CDR3 DNA reads TGTGCCAGCAGTTTAGGGGACAACTACTACGAGCAGTACTTC. Protein sequence: CASSLGDNYYEQYF.